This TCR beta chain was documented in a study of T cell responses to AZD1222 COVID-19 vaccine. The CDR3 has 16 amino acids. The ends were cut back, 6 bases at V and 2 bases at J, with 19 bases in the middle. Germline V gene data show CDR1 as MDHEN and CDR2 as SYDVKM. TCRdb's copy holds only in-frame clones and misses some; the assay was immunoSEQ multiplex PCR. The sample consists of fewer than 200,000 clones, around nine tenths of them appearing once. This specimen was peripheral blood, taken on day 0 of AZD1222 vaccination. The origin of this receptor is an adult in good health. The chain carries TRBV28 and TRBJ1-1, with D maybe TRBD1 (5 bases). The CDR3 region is CASSSMGQLLNTEAFF. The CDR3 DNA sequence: TGTGCCAGCAGCTCTATGGGGCAGCTTCTTAACACTGAAGCTTTCTTT.